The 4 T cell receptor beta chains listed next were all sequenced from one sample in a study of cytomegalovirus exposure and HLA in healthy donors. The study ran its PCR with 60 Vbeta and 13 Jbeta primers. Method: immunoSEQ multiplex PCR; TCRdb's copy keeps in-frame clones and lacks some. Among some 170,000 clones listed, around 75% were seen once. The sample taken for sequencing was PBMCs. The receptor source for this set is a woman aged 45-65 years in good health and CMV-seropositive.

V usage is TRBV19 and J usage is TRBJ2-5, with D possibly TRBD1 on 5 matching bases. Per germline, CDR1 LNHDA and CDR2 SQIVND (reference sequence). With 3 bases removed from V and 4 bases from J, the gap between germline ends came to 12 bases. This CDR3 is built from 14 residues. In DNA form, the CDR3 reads TGTGCCAGTAGTATGCAGGGATACGCAGAGACCCAGTACTTC. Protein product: CASSMQGYAETQYF.

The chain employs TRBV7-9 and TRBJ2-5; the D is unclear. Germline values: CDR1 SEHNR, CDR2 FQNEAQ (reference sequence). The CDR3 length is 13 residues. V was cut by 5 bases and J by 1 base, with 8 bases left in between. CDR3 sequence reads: CASSTQPQETQYF. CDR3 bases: TGTGCCAGCAGCACACAACCCCAAGAGACCCAGTACTTC.

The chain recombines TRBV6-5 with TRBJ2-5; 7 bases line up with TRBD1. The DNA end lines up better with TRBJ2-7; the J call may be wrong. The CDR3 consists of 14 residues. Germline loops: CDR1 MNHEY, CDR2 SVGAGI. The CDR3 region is CASSYRQGVYEQYF. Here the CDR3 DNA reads TGTGCCAGCAGTTACCGGCAGGGGGTCTACGAGCAGTACTTC.

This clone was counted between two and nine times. CDR3 sequence: CASSFTMRNTETQYF. The CDR3 nucleotides are TGCGCCAGCAGCTTTACAATGCGGAACACAGAGACCCAGTACTTC. The chain joins TRBV5-1 to TRBJ2-5; no firm D call. Per the germline V gene, CDR1 is SGHRS and CDR2 is YFSETQ. CDR3 length: 15 amino acids. V lost 2 bases and J 4 bases, leaving 15 bases between the germline ends.